This T cell receptor beta chain is drawn from a study of T-cell reconstitution after alpha-beta-depleted transplantation in children (dated by TCRdb to the mid-2010s). Turning to the overall study: The study quantitatively tracked T-cell immune reconstitution after TCRalphabeta/CD19-depleted allogeneic hematopoietic cell transplantation in children using TCR repertoire profiling.

The sample's treatment or condition label, in plain terms: allogeneic hematopoietic cell transplantation with graft depleted of TCRalphabeta T cells and CD19 B cells. The transplant recipients were children given TCRalphabeta/CD19-depleted allogeneic hematopoietic cell grafts. Libraries were prepared through PCR. The instrument given in TCRdb is Illumina HiSeq 2500. TCR library preparation used molecular barcoding, with unique molecular identifiers applied to normalize quantification of the TCRbeta repertoire. The public reads were quality trimmed at Q25 with fastp and then assembled into clones with MiXCR by TCRdb, keeping productive beta chains. Each record represents a unique CDR3 protein, reported with the most common genes and DNA among its rows. The sample contains more than 400,000 distinct CDR3 sequences, 43% of them found a single time. Jointly, the top ten make up 27% of the sample. According to the germline V gene, CDR1 reads MGHRA and CDR2 reads YSYEKL. The CDR3 spans 16 residues, from the cysteine through the phenylalanine. The CDR3 DNA has 48 bases and is translated from base 1. V is pruned by 1 base and J by 6 bases, leaving 8 bases of the junction without a gene match.

Broad study findings and their caveats: The apparently early alphabetaT-cell count recovery about two months after transplant was reportedly dependent on only several hundred rapidly expanded clones derived from non-depleted graft cells. Over the following months the frequencies of hyperexpanded clones went down, and after one year T-cell counts and TCRbeta diversity were mostly credited to newly produced T cells. The high TCRbeta diversity at day 60 in some patients was ascribed to recipient T cells and intrathymic progenitors that had survived conditioning.

Note on this clonotype: There is no known antigen for this receptor. It has no much larger one-base neighbor in the sample; base qualities were not kept.

The V and J genes are TRBV4-1 and TRBJ2-7, and TRBD2 matches 11 of the central bases. This clonotype was obtained from a girl aged 2-15 years with aplastic anemia, due to receive a stem cell transplant. This specimen consisted of PBMCs, obtained before TCRalphabeta/CD19-depleted stem cell transplant. The sequence in DNA is TGCGCCAGCAGCCAAGGAGGGGCTAGCGGGAGGTCCGAGCAGTACTTC. This yields the protein CASSQGGASGRSEQYF.